This T cell receptor beta chain was found in a study of CD8 T cells in Susac syndrome. Trimming cost V 3 bases and J 5 bases, with 10 bases left between them. Germline values: CDR1 KGHSH, CDR2 LQKENI. This CDR3 is 13 amino acids long. It was with random hexamers that roughly 0.5 to 1 ug RNA was reverse transcribed. One entry per CDR3 protein, called by TCRdb with MiXCR from the immunoSEQ multiplex PCR reads. This table has about 100,000 distinct CDR3 sequences, 95% appearing once. This TCR derives from a human donor with Susac syndrome. The sequenced sample consisted of CD8+ T cells from PBMCs. This chain joins TRBV18 and TRBJ2-5; D not resolved. CDR3 sequence (DNA): TGTGCCAGCTCACCCCCCCCTGGGGAGACCCAGTACTTC. Its protein is CASSPPPGETQYF.